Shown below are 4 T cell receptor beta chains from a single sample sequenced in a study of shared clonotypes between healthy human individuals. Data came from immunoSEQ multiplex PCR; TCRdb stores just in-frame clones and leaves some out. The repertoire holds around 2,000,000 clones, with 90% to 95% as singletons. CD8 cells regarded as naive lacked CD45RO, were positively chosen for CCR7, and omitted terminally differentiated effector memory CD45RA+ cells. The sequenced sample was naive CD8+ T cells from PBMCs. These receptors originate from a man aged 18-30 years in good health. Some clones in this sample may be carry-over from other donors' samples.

The CDR3 is CASSFLGQAGEKLFF. The CDR3 coding sequence is TGTGCCAGCAGCTTTTTAGGACAGGCGGGTGAAAAACTGTTTTTT. The rearrangement links TRBV5-6 to TRBJ1-4; TRBD1 matches 7 bases. CDR1 and CDR2 from the germline V gene are SGHDT and YYEEEE. CDR3 size: 15 residues. The ends lost 2 bases at V and 7 bases at J; junction bases unmatched: 8.

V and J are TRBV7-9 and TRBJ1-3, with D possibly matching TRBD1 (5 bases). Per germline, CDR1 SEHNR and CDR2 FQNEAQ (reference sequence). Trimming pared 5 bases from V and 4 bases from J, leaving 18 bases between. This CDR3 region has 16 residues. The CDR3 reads CASSQNRGPAGNTIYF. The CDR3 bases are TGTGCCAGCAGCCAAAATCGGGGACCCGCGGGAAACACCATATATTTT.

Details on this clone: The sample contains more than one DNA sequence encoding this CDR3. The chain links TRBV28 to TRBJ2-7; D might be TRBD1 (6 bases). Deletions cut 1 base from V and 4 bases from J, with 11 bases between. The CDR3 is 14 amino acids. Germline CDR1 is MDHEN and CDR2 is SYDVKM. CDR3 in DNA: TGTGCCAGCAGTTTATCTCCCGGGACATACGAGCAGTACTTC. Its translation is CASSLSPGTYEQYF.

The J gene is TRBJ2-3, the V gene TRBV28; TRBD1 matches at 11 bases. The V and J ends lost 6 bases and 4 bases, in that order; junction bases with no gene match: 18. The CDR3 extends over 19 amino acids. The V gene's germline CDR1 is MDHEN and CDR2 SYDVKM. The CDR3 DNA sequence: TGTGCCAGCAGCCAAAACCGGGACAGGGGGGACTATAACCCAGATACGCAGTATTTT. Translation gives CASSQNRDRGDYNPDTQYF.